Included here is one T cell receptor (beta chain) sequence, with context. Its antigen is currently not known. No base quality values were provided; no much bigger clone lies one nucleotide off. This specimen belongs to a study of blood T cells in healthy people across ages (dated by TCRdb to the mid-2010s). Regarding the study in general: Template switching captured roughly one uniquely barcoded TCR beta cDNA molecule per two T cells in model experiments. Age-related changes in TCR beta repertoire diversity were measured in the study by deep sequencing normalized with unique cDNA molecular identifiers. Four age groups were formed from the donors: young (average 16 years), middle-aged (around 39), aged (over 55) and long-lived (around 82). Donors of different ages were randomly distributed across sequencing lanes to avoid experimental bias. The study analyzed two additional independent replicas of 1 million unique cDNA reads from the same blood draw for two donors, one aged 18 to 30 and one aged 80 or older. Here is what the overall study found, with its caveats: The percentage of naive T cells measured by flow cytometry correlated strongly with observed TCR beta diversity. Compared with the aged group, the long-lived group had more naive CD4+ T cells, fewer expanded clones and increased TCR diversity, a pattern suggesting age selection. As age increased, observed TCR beta diversity per million T cells dropped in a roughly linear way, and a significant reduction was already evident by age roughly 40. Donor CMV infection status was unknown, potentially confounding age-related changes in expanded clonotypes. Conclusive comparison of naive and antigen-experienced compartments was prevented by the profiling of bulk unsorted PBMCs. Total diversity estimates from one million sequenced T cells were considered lower bounds and underestimates.

The approximately 39 donors, aged about 6 to 95 years, were systemically healthy Caucasian individuals from Russia. Each donor gave 8 to 10 milliliters of peripheral blood, drawn into EDTA-treated Vacutainer tubes. Ficoll-Paque density-gradient centrifugation was used to isolate PBMCs, with at least 6 million per sample. Trizol reagent was used to extract total RNA from PBMCs, with at least 5.5 micrograms per sample. The percentages of naive CD45RAhigh/CD27high T cells were determined by flow cytometry on a PBMC aliquot from every donor. The method behind the library was 5' RACE. For sequencing, an Illumina HiSeq 2500 was employed. A second PCR of 7 to 11 cycles was performed with a sample-barcoded 5' primer and a J-beta primer mix. A unique molecular identifier was introduced onto each TCR beta cDNA molecule by a template-switch 5' adaptor carrying 12 random nucleotides. Each sample yielded at least 3 million CDR3-containing paired-end reads. All of the RNA was converted into first-strand cDNA using the Mint cDNA synthesis kit, with a TRBC-specific oligonucleotide serving as the primer. After uracil-DNA glycosylase treatment, a first 18-cycle PCR used universal primers M1SS and BC2_uni_R on all cDNA. The original pipeline was this. For normalization, 1 million high-quality reads, each with a distinct molecular identifier, were randomly selected from each sample. Instead of being binned into consensus sequences, reads that shared molecular identifiers were thrown out. MiTCR, run with a Q25 quality threshold and the strictest error-elimination algorithm, handled CDR3 identification, clonotype clustering and error correction. A nonparametric unseen species model with Euler transformation was used to estimate a lower bound on total TCR beta diversity. TCRdb ran its own pipeline on the public reads, namely fastp trimming at Q25 and MiXCR clone calling, and kept in-frame beta chains. Rows are unified per CDR3 protein, each entry keeping the most common DNA and genes. These V and J calls derive from TCRdb rather than the authors' analysis. The sample data list 600,000 or so distinct CDR3 sequences, and 25% to 35% of these were observed just once. The leading ten clones occupy about a sixth of the sample.

The germline V gene yields MDHEN for CDR1 and SYDVKM for CDR2. A distance of 23 bases separates the germline ends of V and J, which lose 7 bases and 8 bases respectively. Reading from cysteine to phenylalanine, the CDR3 counts 15 amino acids. Here the CDR3 DNA is all that survives: 45 bases in frame from base 1. The clonotype originates from a woman at least 80 years old in good health. Sequences were obtained from blood. Recombination connected TRBV28 to TRBJ1-2; the D gene is perhaps TRBD1, from 5 matching bases. The nucleotide sequence is TGTGCCAGCACCTACGGGCAGGGAGGGGCAAGGGGCTACACCTTC. Its protein is CASTYGQGGARGYTF.